This TCR beta chain was captured by sequencing in a study of CD8 T cells in ankylosing spondylitis. The germline V gene has CDR1 SGDLS and CDR2 YYNGEE. The ends lost 4 bases at V and 8 bases at J; junction bases unmatched: 14. This CDR3 has 15 amino acids. This clonotype was detected ten times or more. Its antigen is not known. Study-level findings and limits: Some of the motif variants had earlier been found in reactive arthritis patients' fluid and blood. Reportedly, significant enrichment of disease-linked clones occurred in matched ankylosing spondylitis synovial fluid. There was a TCR beta motif, made of several highly homologous variants, that appeared characteristic of ankylosing spondylitis blood.

The TCR beta libraries were generated through quantitative 5'-RACE incorporating molecular barcodes. TCRdb called the 5' RACE reads again in MiXCR, with one record for every CDR3 protein. Of some 130,000 distinct CDR3 sequences listed, about 7% were seen once; the top ten hold roughly an eighth. Sequenced: blood, either unsorted or a sorted T cell fraction (not recorded which). The receptor was derived from a female donor with ankylosing spondylitis or in good health (not recorded which). The rearrangement joins TRBV9 to TRBJ1-2, with 7 bases that match TRBD1. For the CDR3, the DNA is TGTGCCAGCAGCACCTTCTCAGGGGGGTCTTACGGCTACACCTTC. Amino acid sequence: CASSTFSGGSYGYTF.